Listed below are T cell receptor beta chains from one sample, sequenced in a study of patients and donors after allogeneic stem cell transplantation. TCRdb passed the RT-PCR reads through MiXCR, listing each CDR3 protein once. In the table there are over 350,000 distinct CDR3 sequences, around 15% of which are singletons. The sequencing sample was made of blood, either unsorted or a sorted T cell fraction (not recorded which). These receptors came from a human donor who was either an allogeneic HSCT recipient or a stem cell or donor lymphocyte infusion donor (not recorded which). It is not recorded whose cells these are; they may come from a transplant donor. CDR3s include the opening cysteine and the closing phenylalanine or tryptophan. A D gene is named only where the DNA matches it firmly. Expanded clones get a size class; other rows say once, few or many, or leave the size out.

d_call	cdr3_length	v_call	j_call	clone_size	cdr3_nt	cdr3_aa
TRBD1	14	TRBV6-2/TRBV6-3	TRBJ1-5	many	TGTGCCAGCAGTAGCCGGGACAGATTTGAGCCCCAGCATTTT	CASSSRDRFEPQHF
-	15	TRBV21-1	TRBJ2-5	few	TGTGCCAGCAGCAAAGCGTGGACCCTCCCAGAGACCCAGTACTTC	CASSKAWTLPETQYF
TRBD1	12	TRBV20-1	TRBJ2-7	few	TGCAGTGCTAGTAAAGGGGGCCACGAGCAGTACTTC	CSASKGGHEQYF
-	11	TRBV24-1	TRBJ1-1	-	TGTGCCACCAGTGGCCTAGGCGGGGAACACTGG	CATSGLGGEHW
-	12	TRBV3-1	TRBJ2-1	-	TGTGCCAGCAGCCAGAGAAGCAATGAGCAGTTCTTC	CASSQRSNEQFF
-	14	TRBV21-1	TRBJ1-1	few	TGTGCCAGCAGCAAGGACGTCCTTTACACTGAAGCTTTCTTT	CASSKDVLYTEAFF
TRBD1	16	TRBV7-2	TRBJ2-2	-	TGTGCCAGCAGCCCGCCCTGGGACAGAGTCACCGGGGAGCTGTTTTTT	CASSPPWDRVTGELFF
-	16	TRBV4-1	TRBJ1-5	few	TGCGCCAGCAGCCAAGCTACAGGTATAGGCGGTCAGCCCCAGCATTTT	CASSQATGIGGQPQHF
-	15	TRBV13	TRBJ2-7	few	TGTGCCAGCACCCTCACCGGGTCCACTACGTACGAGCAGTACTTC	CASTLTGSTTYEQYF
-	14	TRBV27	TRBJ1-1	few	TGTGCCAGCAGTTTCCTACAGGGAAGAACTGAAGCTTTCTTT	CASSFLQGRTEAFF
-	15	TRBV7-3	TRBJ2-7	many	TGTGCCAGCAGCTTTGATACCACGAACTCCTACGAGCAGTACTTC	CASSFDTTNSYEQYF
TRBD2	15	TRBV20-1	TRBJ2-1	few	TGCAGTGCCATCGGACTAGCAGGGAGTGGGAATGAGCAGTTCTTC	CSAIGLAGSGNEQFF
TRBD2	16	TRBV24-1	TRBJ2-1	few	TGTGCCACCAGTGATTTGTGGGCGGGGGGTAGGCATGAGCAGTTCTTC	CATSDLWAGGRHEQFF
-	14	TRBV30	TRBJ2-5	-	TGTGCCTGGAGTGTACAGGGGGGGTACGAGACCCAGTACTTC	CAWSVQGGYETQYF
-	14	TRBV6-5	TRBJ2-7	-	TGTGCCAGCAGTTACGATGGTCCAGGGAACGAGCAGTACTTC	CASSYDGPGNEQYF
TRBD1	17	TRBV4-3	TRBJ1-1	few	TGCGCCAGCAGCCAATTTTTGGGGGGGACAGGGGGCGTCGAAGCTTTCTTT	CASSQFLGGTGGVEAFF
-	15	TRBV5-1	TRBJ2-7	-	TGCGCCAGCAGCTTGCGGGGACACCGATCCCACGAGCAGTACTTC	CASSLRGHRSHEQYF
-	16	TRBV18	TRBJ2-3	-	TGTGCCAGCTCACCACTCAGCAGTACTAGCACAGATACGCAGTATTTT	CASSPLSSTSTDTQYF
-	14	TRBV7-9	TRBJ2-7	-	TGTGCCAGCAGCTCGGGACTCCCCCCCTACGAGCAGTACTTC	CASSSGLPPYEQYF
-	14	TRBV24-1	TRBJ1-1	once	TGTGCCACCAGTGAATCGGGACCTACTCTCGGGGCTTTCTTT	CATSESGPTLGAFF
-	15	TRBV4-1	TRBJ1-5	few	TGCGCCAGCAGCCAAGGGACGGCCCGGGGTCAGCCCCAGCATTTT	CASSQGTARGQPQHF
TRBD1	20	TRBV11-2	TRBJ2-1	few	TGTGCCAGCAGCCATATGGAGAAAATGACAGGGATGGTATCCTACAATGAGCAGTTCTTC	CASSHMEKMTGMVSYNEQFF
TRBD2	15	TRBV28	TRBJ2-4	-	TGTGCCAGCAGTAGTAGCGGGAGGGCCAAAAACATTCAGTACTTC	CASSSSGRAKNIQYF